Listed below are T cell receptor beta chains from one sample, sequenced in a study of shared clonotypes between healthy human individuals. The method was immunoSEQ multiplex PCR; TCRdb's version includes in-frame clones alone and lacks a portion of them. The sample includes 2 million to 3 million clones, approximately 90% of them seen just once. The sequenced material came from naive CD4+ T cells sorted from blood. Receptor source: a man in his late teens or twenties in good health. CDR3s include the opening cysteine and the closing phenylalanine or tryptophan. A D gene is named only where the DNA matches it firmly. Not every row has a clone size; where given, it reads once, few, many or a size class.

j_call d_call clone_size v_call cdr3_nt cdr3_aa
TRBJ2-2 - - TRBV11-2 TGTGCCAGCAGCTTATTCTACACCGGGGAGCTGTTTTTT CASSLFYTGELFF
TRBJ1-1 - - TRBV7-9 TGTGCCAGCATCATCGGGGTTGGGAACACTGAAGCTTTCTTT CASIIGVGNTEAFF
TRBJ2-7 - - TRBV25-1 TGTGCCAGCAGTGAATACGGACCAGGGGTTACCTACGAGCAGTACTTC CASSEYGPGVTYEQYF
TRBJ2-5 - - TRBV11-2 TGTGCCAGCAGGCCCTACACAGGGAAAGAGACCCAGTACTTC CASRPYTGKETQYF
TRBJ1-1 - - TRBV19 TGTGCCAGTAGTATAGACGGGGGCAAGAACACTGAAGCTTTCTTT CASSIDGGKNTEAFF
TRBJ1-6 - - TRBV13 TGTGCCAGCAACCTCGACGGAAAAAATAATTCACCCCTCCACTTT CASNLDGKNNSPLHF
TRBJ1-1 - - TRBV5-4 TGTGCCAGCAGGAGGGGACCCGAAGCTTTCTTT CASRRGPEAFF
TRBJ2-7 TRBD2 - TRBV2 TGTGCCAGCAGTGAAGGAAGGACTAGCGGGAGGACAAACGAGCAGTACTTC CASSEGRTSGRTNEQYF
TRBJ2-7 - few TRBV28 TGTGCCAGCAGTTTTTACCCCCCTGATGTGGCAGGGCGTCACGAGCAGTACTTC CASSFYPPDVAGRHEQYF
TRBJ2-7 TRBD1 - TRBV28 TGTGCCAGCAGTTCAGCGGGACAGGGTTCTACCTACGAGCAGTACTTC CASSSAGQGSTYEQYF
TRBJ1-5 - few TRBV18 TGTGCCAGCTCCCCATACAGGGACCAGCCCCAGCATTTT CASSPYRDQPQHF
TRBJ2-1 TRBD1 - TRBV4-1 TGCGCCAGCAGCCAAGTCACACAGGGGAATGAGCAGTTCTTC CASSQVTQGNEQFF
TRBJ2-7 - - TRBV5-1 TGCGCCAGCAGCTTGATGGGGGCTAGGTACGAGCAGTACTTC CASSLMGARYEQYF
TRBJ1-4 - once TRBV5-6 TGTGCCAGCAGCCGAGGGACAAAGAATGAAAAACTGTTTTTT CASSRGTKNEKLFF
TRBJ2-5 - once TRBV9 TGTGCCAGCAGCCCATTGGGGAGAGAAGAGACCCAGTACTTC CASSPLGREETQYF
TRBJ1-5 - - TRBV28 TGTGCCAGCAGTTTATCGGGGACAAGCAATCAGCCCCAGCATTTT CASSLSGTSNQPQHF
TRBJ1-1 - few TRBV9 TGTGCCAGCAGCGTAGGACGGCTGAACACTGAAGCTTTCTTT CASSVGRLNTEAFF
TRBJ2-2 - - TRBV28 TGTGCCAGCAGTTCGCCCCCCGGGGGAGGTAACACCGGGGAGCTGTTTTTT CASSSPPGGGNTGELFF
TRBJ2-1 TRBD1 - TRBV6-5 TGTGCCAGCAACCACGGACAGGGCACCTACAATGAGCAGTTCTTC CASNHGQGTYNEQFF
TRBJ2-3 - - TRBV7-2 TGTGCCAGCAGCTTTCGTCCTAGCACAGATACGCAGTATTTT CASSFRPSTDTQYF
TRBJ2-1 - once TRBV15 TGTGCCACCAGCAGCCTAGGGGGGGGCTCCTACAATGAGCAGTTCTTC CATSSLGGGSYNEQFF
TRBJ2-3 TRBD1 - TRBV28 TGTGCCAGCAACACAGGGGGCACAGATACGCAGTATTTT CASNTGGTDTQYF
TRBJ2-7 - - TRBV4-3 TGCGCCAGTGTATGGGTCTACGAGCAGTACTTC CASVWVYEQYF
TRBJ2-3 TRBD1 - TRBV7-6 TGTGCCAGCAGCTCCACAGGGGTAGATACGCAGTATTTT CASSSTGVDTQYF
TRBJ2-5 - - TRBV5-1 TGCGCCAGCAGCGGCGCTCCAGGGGACCAAGAGACCCAGTACTTC CASSGAPGDQETQYF